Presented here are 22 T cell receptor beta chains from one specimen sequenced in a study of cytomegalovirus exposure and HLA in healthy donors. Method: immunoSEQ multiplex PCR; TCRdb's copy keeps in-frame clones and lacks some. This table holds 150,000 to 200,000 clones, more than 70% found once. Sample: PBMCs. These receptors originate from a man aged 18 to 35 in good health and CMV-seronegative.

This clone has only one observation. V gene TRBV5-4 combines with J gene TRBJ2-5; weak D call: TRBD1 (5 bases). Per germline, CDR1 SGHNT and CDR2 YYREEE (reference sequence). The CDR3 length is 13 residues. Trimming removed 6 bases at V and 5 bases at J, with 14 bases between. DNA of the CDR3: TGTGCCAGCACCAAGGGGTCCTCGGAGACCCAGTACTTC. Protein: CASTKGSSETQYF. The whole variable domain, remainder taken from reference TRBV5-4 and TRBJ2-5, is ETGVTQSPTHLIKTRGQQVTLRCSSQSGHNTVSWYQQALGQGPQFIFQYYREEENGRGNFPPRFSGLQFPNYSSELNVNALELDDSALYLCASTKGSSETQYFGPGTRLLVL.

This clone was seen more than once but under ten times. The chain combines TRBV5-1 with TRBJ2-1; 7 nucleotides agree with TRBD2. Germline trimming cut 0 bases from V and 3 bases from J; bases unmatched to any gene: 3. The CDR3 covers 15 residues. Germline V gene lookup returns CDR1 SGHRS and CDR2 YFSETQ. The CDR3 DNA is TGCGCCAGCAGCTTGGGGGCTAGCGGCTACAATGAGCAGTTCTTC. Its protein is CASSLGASGYNEQFF.

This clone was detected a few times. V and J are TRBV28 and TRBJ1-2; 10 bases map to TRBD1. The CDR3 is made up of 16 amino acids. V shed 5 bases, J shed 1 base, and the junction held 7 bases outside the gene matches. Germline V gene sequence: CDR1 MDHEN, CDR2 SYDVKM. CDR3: CASSDDRGPNNYGYTF. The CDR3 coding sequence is TGTGCCAGCAGTGATGACAGGGGGCCGAATAACTATGGCTACACCTTC.

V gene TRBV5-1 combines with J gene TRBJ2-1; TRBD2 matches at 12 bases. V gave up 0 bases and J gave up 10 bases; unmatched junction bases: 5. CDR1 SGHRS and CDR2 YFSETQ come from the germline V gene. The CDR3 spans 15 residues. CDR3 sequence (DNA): TGCGCCAGCAGCTTGGGACTAGCGGGAGTTGACGAGCAGTTCTTC. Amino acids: CASSLGLAGVDEQFF.

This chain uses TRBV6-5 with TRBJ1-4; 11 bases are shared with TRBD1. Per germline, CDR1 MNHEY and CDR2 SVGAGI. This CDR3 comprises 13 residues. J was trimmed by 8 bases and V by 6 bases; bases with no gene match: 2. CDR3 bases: TGTGCCAGCAGCGGGACAGGGGGAGAAAAACTGTTTTTT. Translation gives CASSGTGGEKLFF.

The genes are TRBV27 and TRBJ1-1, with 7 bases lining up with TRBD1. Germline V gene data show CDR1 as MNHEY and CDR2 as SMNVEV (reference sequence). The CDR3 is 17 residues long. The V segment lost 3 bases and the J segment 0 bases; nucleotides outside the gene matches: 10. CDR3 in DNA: TGTGCCAGCAGTTTTTCCAGGGGGGCTACAGTGAACACTGAAGCTTTCTTT. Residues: CASSFSRGATVNTEAFF.

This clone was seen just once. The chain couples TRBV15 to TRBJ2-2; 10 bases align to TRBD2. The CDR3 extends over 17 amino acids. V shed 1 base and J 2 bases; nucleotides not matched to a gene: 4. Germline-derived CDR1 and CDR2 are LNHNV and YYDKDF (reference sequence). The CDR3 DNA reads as TGTGCCACCAGCAGAGTGGCTAGCGGGGGCAACACCGGGGAGCTGTTTTTT. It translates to CATSRVASGGNTGELFF.

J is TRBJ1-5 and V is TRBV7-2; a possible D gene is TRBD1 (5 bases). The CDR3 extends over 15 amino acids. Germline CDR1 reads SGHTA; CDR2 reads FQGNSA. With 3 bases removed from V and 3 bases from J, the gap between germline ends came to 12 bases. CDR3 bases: TGTGCCAGCAGCTTGAATGCAGGGATCAATCAGCCCCAGCATTTT. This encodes CASSLNAGINQPQHF.

The DNA for the CDR3 is TGTGCCAGTAGTCTCCTCGACAGTAGCTCCTACGAGCAGTACTTC. It specifies CASSLLDSSSYEQYF. The V call is TRBV19, the J call TRBJ2-7; D is perhaps TRBD1 (5 bases). The V end was cut by 5 bases, the J end by 0 bases, with 14 bases between. The CDR3 totals 15 residues. CDR1 is LNHDA and CDR2 is SQIVND in the germline V gene (reference sequence).

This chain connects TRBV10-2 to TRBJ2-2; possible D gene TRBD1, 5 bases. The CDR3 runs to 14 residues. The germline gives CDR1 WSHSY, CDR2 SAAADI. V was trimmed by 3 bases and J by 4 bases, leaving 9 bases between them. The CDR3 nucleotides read TGCGCCAGCAGTGATTACAGGCTCACCGGGGAGCTGTTTTTT. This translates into CASSDYRLTGELFF.

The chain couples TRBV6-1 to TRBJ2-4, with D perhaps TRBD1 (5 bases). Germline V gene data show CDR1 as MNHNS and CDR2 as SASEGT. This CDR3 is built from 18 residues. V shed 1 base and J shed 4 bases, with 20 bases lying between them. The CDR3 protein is CASSEEWWSGPRKNIQYF. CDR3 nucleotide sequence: TGTGCCAGCAGTGAAGAATGGTGGTCAGGGCCAAGAAAAAACATTCAGTACTTC.

The CDR3 protein is CASSQDLAGGSGNTIYF. The CDR3 bases are TGCGCCAGCAGCCAAGATCTGGCAGGGGGATCTGGAAACACCATATATTTT. The chain combines TRBV4-3 with TRBJ1-3; TRBD1 matches 7 bases. This CDR3 has 17 residues. In germline, CDR1 is LGHNA, CDR2 YSLEER. V was pared by 0 bases and J by 1 base, with 6 bases of the junction left unmatched.

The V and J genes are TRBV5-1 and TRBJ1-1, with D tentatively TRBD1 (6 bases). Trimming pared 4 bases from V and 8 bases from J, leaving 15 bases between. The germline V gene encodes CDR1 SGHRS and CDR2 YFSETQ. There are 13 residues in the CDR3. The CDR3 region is CASSVQGIREAFF. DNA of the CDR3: TGCGCCAGCAGCGTACAGGGAATACGAGAAGCTTTCTTT.

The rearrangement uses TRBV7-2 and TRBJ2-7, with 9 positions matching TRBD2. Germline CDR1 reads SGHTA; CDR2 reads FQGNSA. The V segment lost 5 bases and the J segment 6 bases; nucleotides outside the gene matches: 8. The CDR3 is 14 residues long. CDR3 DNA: TGTGCCAGCAGCAGCTTGGGACTAGCTCTCGAGCAGTACTTC. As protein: CASSSLGLALEQYF.

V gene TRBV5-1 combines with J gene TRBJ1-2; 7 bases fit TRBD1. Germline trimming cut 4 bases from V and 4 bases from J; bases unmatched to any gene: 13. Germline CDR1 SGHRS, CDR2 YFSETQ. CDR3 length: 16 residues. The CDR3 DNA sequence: TGCGCCAGCAGCCACCTAGAGGGACAGTTTGGCTATGGCTACACCTTC. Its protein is CASSHLEGQFGYGYTF.

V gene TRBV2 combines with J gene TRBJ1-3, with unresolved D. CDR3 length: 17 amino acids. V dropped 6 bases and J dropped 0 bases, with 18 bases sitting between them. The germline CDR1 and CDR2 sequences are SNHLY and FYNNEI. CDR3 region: CASSAIRSGSSGNTIYF. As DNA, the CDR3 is TGTGCCAGCAGCGCCATCCGGTCGGGAAGCTCTGGAAACACCATATATTTT.

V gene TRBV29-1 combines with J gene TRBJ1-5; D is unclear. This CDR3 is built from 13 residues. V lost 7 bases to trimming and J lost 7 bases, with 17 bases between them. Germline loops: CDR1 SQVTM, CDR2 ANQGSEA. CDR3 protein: CSAREYEDQPQHF. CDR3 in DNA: TGCAGCGCTCGGGAATACGAAGACCAGCCCCAGCATTTT.

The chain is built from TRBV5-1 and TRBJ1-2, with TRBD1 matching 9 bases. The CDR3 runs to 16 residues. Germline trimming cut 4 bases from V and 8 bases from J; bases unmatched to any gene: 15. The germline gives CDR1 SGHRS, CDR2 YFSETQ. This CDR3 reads CASSPLSGTGIGGYTF. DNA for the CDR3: TGCGCCAGCAGCCCTTTATCCGGGACAGGGATTGGAGGCTACACCTTC.

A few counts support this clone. The CDR3 nucleotides read TGTGCCAGCAGTTTCCGACGGACAGGGAACGACGAGCAGTACTTC. This sequence encodes CASSFRRTGNDEQYF. The V and J genes are TRBV6-5 and TRBJ2-7; 8 nucleotides match TRBD1. This CDR3 region has 15 residues. J was trimmed by 5 bases and V by 4 bases; bases with no gene match: 10. CDR1 is MNHEY, CDR2 SVGAGI, per germline.

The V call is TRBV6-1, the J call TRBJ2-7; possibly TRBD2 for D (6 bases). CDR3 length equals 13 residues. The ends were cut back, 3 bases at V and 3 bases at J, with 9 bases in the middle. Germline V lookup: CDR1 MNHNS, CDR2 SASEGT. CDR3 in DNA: TGTGCCAGCAGTGACCTAGCGTTCTACGAGCAGTACGTC. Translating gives CASSDLAFYEQYV.

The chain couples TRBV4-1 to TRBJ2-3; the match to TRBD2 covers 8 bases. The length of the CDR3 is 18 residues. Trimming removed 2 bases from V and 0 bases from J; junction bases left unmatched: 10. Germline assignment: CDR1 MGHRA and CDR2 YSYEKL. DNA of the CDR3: TGCGCCAGCAGCCAACCAGCGGGGGACCTTTCTAGCACAGATACGCAGTATTTT. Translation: CASSQPAGDLSSTDTQYF.

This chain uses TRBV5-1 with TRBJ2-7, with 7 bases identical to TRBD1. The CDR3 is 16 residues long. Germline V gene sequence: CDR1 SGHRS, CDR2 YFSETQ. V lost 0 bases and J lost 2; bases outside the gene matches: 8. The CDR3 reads CASSLEWAGGTYEQYF. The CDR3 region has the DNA TGCGCCAGCAGCTTGGAGTGGGCAGGGGGTACCTACGAGCAGTACTTC.